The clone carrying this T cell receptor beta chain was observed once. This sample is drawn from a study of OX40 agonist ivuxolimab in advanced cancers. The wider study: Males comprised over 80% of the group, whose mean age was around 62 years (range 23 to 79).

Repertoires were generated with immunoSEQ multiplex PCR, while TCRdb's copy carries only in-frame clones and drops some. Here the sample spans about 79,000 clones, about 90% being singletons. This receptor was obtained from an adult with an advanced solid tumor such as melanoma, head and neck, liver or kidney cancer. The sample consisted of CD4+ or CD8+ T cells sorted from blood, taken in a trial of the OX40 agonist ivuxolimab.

CDR3 protein: CASSLMGTGTEAFF. The CDR3 DNA sequence: TGTGCCAGCAGTTTGATGGGGACAGGCACTGAAGCTTTCTTT. The rearrangement joins TRBV28 to TRBJ1-1; 8 bases align to TRBD1. The germline CDR1 and CDR2 sequences are MDHEN and SYDVKM. The CDR3 runs 14 residues. Trimming cost V 3 bases and J 4 bases; bases outside gene matches: 4.